Below, 26 T cell receptor beta chains from the same sample are listed, as sequenced in a study of CD8 T cells in Susac syndrome. Roughly 0.45 to 1 ug RNA was reverse transcribed with random hexamers. From the immunoSEQ multiplex PCR reads, TCRdb called clonotypes with MiXCR, one entry per CDR3 protein. Here the sample spans roughly 100,000 distinct CDR3 sequences, 85% to 95% being singletons. The specimen was CD4+ T cells from PBMCs. These receptors were taken from a human donor with Susac syndrome.

As to this clonotype: One end of the junction does not line up with germline, which may come from a read error. The rearrangement joins TRBV20-1 to TRBJ2-4; D possibly corresponds to TRBD1 (5 bases). CDR1 and CDR2 (germline): DFQATT, SNEGSKA (reference sequence). This CDR3 spans 13 amino acids. The CDR3 loop reads CSARDRDKNIQYF. The CDR3 nucleotides are TGCAGTGCTCGAGACAGAGACAAAAACATTCAGTACTTC.

V is TRBV3-1 and J is TRBJ1-2; perhaps TRBD1 as D (5 bases). V lost 8 bases, J lost 8 bases, and 12 bases lay in between. Germline V gives CDR1 LGHDT, CDR2 YNNKEL (reference sequence). The CDR3 runs 11 residues. The CDR3 region has the DNA TGTGCCAGCCTCGGGACGCGGGGCTACACCTTC. Translated, it gives CASLGTRGYTF.

This chain joins TRBV30 and TRBJ2-2; D remains unclear. The V and J ends lost 1 base and 6 bases respectively, with 6 bases between them. The length of the CDR3 is 12 residues. Germline V CDR1 and CDR2: GTSNPN, SVGIG (reference sequence). CDR3 in DNA: TGTGCCTGGAGTGAAACCCCCGGGGAGCTGTTTTTT. Protein product: CAWSETPGELFF.

CDR3 sequence: CASSQELAGGYSNQPQHF. CDR3 coding DNA: TGTGCCAGCAGCCAAGAATTGGCAGGGGGCTATAGCAATCAGCCCCAGCATTTT. This chain links TRBV4-2 with TRBJ1-5, with 8 bases that match TRBD1. The junction had 7 bases not matched to a gene; V was cut back by 0 bases and J by 0 bases. Germline V gene data show CDR1 as LGHNA and CDR2 as YNFKEQ. CDR3 size: 18 residues.

This chain connects TRBV2 to TRBJ2-7; no definite D call. The germline CDR1 and CDR2 sequences are SNHLY and FYNNEI. Deletions cut 7 bases from V and 2 bases from J, with 12 bases between. This CDR3 region has 13 residues. The CDR3 DNA sequence: TGTGCCAGCAAAGGCAGTGGACCCTACGAGCAGTACTTC. Protein sequence: CASKGSGPYEQYF.

The chain recombines TRBV2 with TRBJ1-1; 8 nucleotides agree with TRBD1. The V segment lost 6 bases and the J segment 1 base; nucleotides outside the gene matches: 7. The CDR3 length is 15 residues. Germline V gives CDR1 SNHLY, CDR2 FYNNEI. The CDR3 sequence: CASRELTGANTEAFF. CDR3 DNA: TGTGCCAGCAGGGAATTGACAGGGGCGAACACTGAAGCTTTCTTT.

The chain combines TRBV5-1 with TRBJ2-3; 9 bases fit TRBD2. The germline V gene has CDR1 SGHRS and CDR2 YFSETQ. The length of the CDR3 is 17 residues. Germline trimming cut 5 bases from V and 2 bases from J; bases unmatched to any gene: 12. The CDR3 region is CASSTAGGGLYTDTQYF. Here the CDR3 DNA reads TGCGCCAGCAGTACAGCGGGGGGCGGCCTTTACACAGATACGCAGTATTTT.

DNA of the CDR3: TGTGCCAGCAAGCTCAGAACGCGGGGGGGCCGGTTAGATACGCAGTATTTT. Its protein product is CASKLRTRGGRLDTQYF. The rearrangement links TRBV7-2 to TRBJ2-3; 9 nucleotides align to TRBD2. Germline V lookup: CDR1 SGHTA, CDR2 FQGNSA. The CDR3 consists of 17 residues. The ends lost 7 bases at V and 5 bases at J; junction bases unmatched: 16.

This chain connects TRBV29-1 to TRBJ2-5; either TRBD1 or TRBD2 may fit D (7 bases each). The CDR3 runs to 13 residues. Germline V lookup: CDR1 SQVTM, CDR2 ANQGSEA. Trimming pared 7 bases from V and 5 bases from J, leaving 17 bases between. This CDR3 reads CSGQGGGPETQYF. The CDR3, as DNA: TGCAGCGGCCAGGGGGGGGGCCCTGAGACCCAGTACTTC.

The chain recombines TRBV20-1 with TRBJ1-1; TRBD1 agrees at 7 bases. The CDR3 is 16 amino acids. Germline values: CDR1 DFQATT, CDR2 SNEGSKA (reference sequence). The V and J ends lost 6 bases and 0 bases, in that order; junction bases with no gene match: 13. In nucleotides, the CDR3 is TGCAGTGCCCCCCCCTGGACAGGCGTCCTGAACACTGAAGCTTTCTTT. Its protein product is CSAPPWTGVLNTEAFF.

The rearrangement links TRBV30 to TRBJ2-4; maybe TRBD1 (7 bases). The CDR3 is 14 residues long. V shed 0 bases and J shed 6 bases, with 12 bases lying between them. From germline, CDR1 is GTSNPN and CDR2 SVGIG (reference sequence). The CDR3 here is CAWSVGQGGNIQYF. Here the CDR3 DNA reads TGTGCCTGGAGTGTAGGGCAGGGGGGAAACATTCAGTACTTC. The entire variable domain, with the rest obtained from reference TRBV30 and TRBJ2-4, is as follows: SQTIHQWPATLVQPVGSPLSLECTVEGTSNPNLYWYRQAAGRGLQLLFYSVGIGQISSEVPQNLSASRPQDRQFILSSKKLLLSDSGFYLCAWSVGQGGNIQYFGAGTRLSVL.

The rearrangement links TRBV25-1 to TRBJ2-6; no clear D gene. Trimming left V 4 bases short and J 0 bases short, with 7 bases between. The CDR3 contains 15 residues. CDR1 and CDR2 (germline): MGHDK, SYGVNS. CDR3 coding DNA: TGTGCCAGCAGTGCTAAGACCTCTGGGGCCAACGTCCTGACTTTC. It codes for CASSAKTSGANVLTF.

V is TRBV30 and J is TRBJ1-2; a weak D match, TRBD1 (6 bases). The CDR3 consists of 17 residues. Trimming shortened V by 3 bases and J by 4 bases, and 24 bases separated the two germline ends. CDR1 and CDR2 (germline): GTSNPN, SVGIG (reference sequence). The CDR3 spells CAWRAPIRDTEPYGYTF. The CDR3 nucleotides read TGTGCCTGGAGGGCCCCAATCCGGGACACCGAACCCTATGGCTACACCTTC.

The gene calls are TRBV5-1 and TRBJ2-6, with D maybe TRBD1 (6 bases). This CDR3 region has 17 residues. Germline V gene data show CDR1 as SGHRS and CDR2 as YFSETQ. With 0 bases removed from V and 4 bases from J, the gap between germline ends came to 14 bases. CDR3 in amino acids: CASSLGETGPGANVLTF. CDR3 DNA: TGCGCCAGCAGCTTGGGCGAGACAGGTCCCGGGGCCAACGTCCTGACTTTC.

The CDR3 reads CSVVLYNEQFF. CDR3 bases: TGCAGCGTTGTGCTCTACAATGAGCAGTTCTTC. This chain connects TRBV29-1 to TRBJ2-1; D gene unclear. V lost 4 bases and J lost 3, with 4 bases in between. Germline V gives CDR1 SQVTM, CDR2 ANQGSEA. The CDR3 contains 11 residues.

This rearrangement joins TRBV19 to TRBJ2-7, with TRBD1 matching over 9 bases. V was clipped by 9 bases and J by 5 bases; unmatched bases: 11. This CDR3 region has 14 residues. Germline lookup yields CDR1 LNHDA and CDR2 SQIVND (reference sequence). This chain's CDR3 is CASRPQGAFNEQYF. The CDR3 DNA reads as TGTGCCAGCCGACCACAGGGGGCATTTAACGAGCAGTACTTC.

The chain recombines TRBV29-1 with TRBJ2-1, with 7 bases that match TRBD1. V gave up 4 bases and J gave up 7 bases; unmatched junction bases: 4. The CDR3 runs to 12 residues. Looked up from germline, CDR1 is SQVTM and CDR2 is ANQGSEA. This CDR3 is CSVGDRVNEQFF. In DNA, the CDR3 is TGCAGCGTTGGTGACAGGGTTAATGAGCAGTTCTTC.

The chain combines TRBV7-9 with TRBJ1-2, with 9 positions matching TRBD1. The CDR3 consists of 16 residues. J lost 5 bases, V lost 5 bases, and 12 bases had no gene match. The germline V gene encodes CDR1 SEHNR and CDR2 FQNEAQ (reference sequence). The CDR3 loop is CASSGIRDREKYGYTF. CDR3 nucleotide sequence: TGTGCCAGCAGCGGGATCCGGGACAGGGAAAAGTATGGCTACACCTTC.

V is TRBV10-3 and J is TRBJ2-5; D remains unclear. CDR1 is ENHRY and CDR2 is SYGVKD in the germline V gene. CDR3 length: 12 residues. V dropped 4 bases and J dropped 1 base, with 4 bases sitting between them. Here the CDR3 DNA reads TGTGCCATCAGTGGACGCCAAGAGACCCAGTACTTC. Protein product: CAISGRQETQYF.

The chain is built from TRBV27 and TRBJ2-1, with 11 positions matching TRBD2. The V segment lost 4 bases and the J segment 5 bases; nucleotides outside the gene matches: 7. Germline V lookup: CDR1 MNHEY, CDR2 SMNVEV (reference sequence). The CDR3 totals 16 residues. DNA for the CDR3: TGTGCCAGCAGTTCCCTACTAGCGGGGGAAGACAATGAGCAGTTCTTC. It is translated as CASSSLLAGEDNEQFF.

A few counts support this clonotype. J is TRBJ1-5 and V is TRBV11-2; D is perhaps TRBD1 (5 bases). The V gene lost 2 bases and the J gene lost 5 bases, with 10 bases spanning the gap. Germline CDR1 SGHAT, CDR2 FQNNGV. CDR3 length equals 14 residues. The CDR3 protein is CASSLNGADQPQHF. The CDR3, as DNA: TGTGCCAGCAGCTTAAACGGGGCAGATCAGCCCCAGCATTTT. Using reference TRBV11-2 and TRBJ1-5 for the parts outside the CDR3, the full variable domain is EAGVAQSPRYKIIEKRQSVAFWCNPISGHATLYWYQQILGQGPKLLIQFQNNGVVDDSQLPKDRFSAERLKGVDSTLKIQPAKLEDSAVYLCASSLNGADQPQHFGDGTRLSIL.

The chain joins TRBV4-3 to TRBJ1-6; no clear D. Germline values: CDR1 LGHNA, CDR2 YSLEER. V shed 0 bases and J shed 5 bases, with 11 bases lying between them. This CDR3 contains 16 residues. DNA of the CDR3: TGCGCCAGCAGCCAAGATAGCGGAGGAAATAATTCACCCCTCCACTTT. This sequence encodes CASSQDSGGNNSPLHF.

CDR3 DNA: TGTGCCAGCAGCACCTCGGACGGATCGAATGAAAAACTGTTTTTT. Protein product: CASSTSDGSNEKLFF. This rearrangement joins TRBV7-9 to TRBJ1-4; no definite D call. The CDR3 has 15 residues. V shed 5 bases and J shed 5 bases, with 15 bases lying between them. The V gene's germline CDR1 is SEHNR and CDR2 FQNEAQ (reference sequence).

The CDR3 sequence: CSVVPMNTEAFF. The CDR3 DNA sequence: TGCAGCGTTGTTCCCATGAACACTGAAGCTTTCTTT. V and J are TRBV29-1 and TRBJ1-1; no reliable D call. V lost 4 bases, J lost 0 bases, and 6 bases lay in between. Germline V gives CDR1 SQVTM, CDR2 ANQGSEA. The CDR3 length is 12 residues.

This chain connects TRBV6-2 or TRBV6-3 to TRBJ1-5; the match to TRBD1 covers 7 bases. J was trimmed by 2 bases and V by 2 bases; bases with no gene match: 9. This CDR3 is 17 amino acids long. The germline V gene has CDR1 MNHEY and CDR2 SVGEGT. Here the CDR3 reads CASSYQTGFGGNQPQHF. The DNA for the CDR3 is TGTGCCAGCAGTTACCAGACAGGGTTCGGGGGCAATCAGCCCCAGCATTTT.

This chain links TRBV5-1 with TRBJ1-1; TRBD1 might be the D (6 bases). V shed 2 bases and J shed 5 bases, with 13 bases lying between them. This CDR3 has 14 residues. Germline V gene lookup returns CDR1 SGHRS and CDR2 YFSETQ. CDR3 residues: CASSFGGAGTEAFF. As DNA, the CDR3 is TGCGCCAGCAGCTTTGGGGGCGCGGGGACTGAAGCTTTCTTT.